This T cell receptor (beta chain) was profiled in a study of shared clonotypes between healthy human individuals. About this clone itself: Its target is unknown.

Here immunoSEQ multiplex PCR was the method, and the copy in TCRdb shows in-frame clones only, minus some. Here the sample spans about 1.1 million clones, around 77% being singletons. Trimming shortened V by 5 bases and J by 3 bases, and 6 bases separated the two germline ends. Germline assignment: CDR1 SEHNR and CDR2 FQNEAQ (reference sequence). The CDR3 covers 12 residues. Findings and limits, study-wide: Non-shared clonotypes were found to have lower generation probabilities than the clonotypes that were shared by all four of the sorted-subset donors.

Sequencing input: memory CD4+ T cells from PBMCs. The subset denotes: CD45RA-negative fraction. This chain links TRBV7-9 with TRBJ2-3; D unresolved. The TCR was taken from a man younger than 35 in good health. Some clones in this sample may be carry-over from other donors' samples. The CDR3 sequence is CASSTVTDTQYF. CDR3 DNA sequence: TGTGCCAGCAGCACAGTTACAGATACGCAGTATTTT.